Following are 5 T cell receptor beta chains from one sample sequenced in a study of CD8+ T cells in alopecia areata. After pooling, cutaneous lymph node cells were sorted with CD4, CD8alpha, NKG2D, NKG2ACE and other markers. Sequencing relied on a cDNA template that was reverse transcribed from extracted RNA. The repertoire was sequenced with immunoSEQ multiplex PCR; TCRdb's copy has only in-frame clones and lacks some. This repertoire lists under 350,000 clones without singletons; around 1.2% sits in the top ten. The sequencing sample was made of CD4+ T cells sorted from a lymph node. The receptors were gathered from a C3H/HeJ mouse with alopecia areata. These mice share the MHC haplotype H2-k.

This clone appeared a few times. Gene names denote mouse genes. The sequence runs out 4 residues before the end of the CDR3; the remainder is reconstructed from the germline J gene. The chain uses TRBV19 and TRBJ1-2; a possible D gene is TRBD1 (5 bases). Germline loops: CDR1 FNHDT, CDR2 SITEND (reference sequence). V was pared by 1 base and J by 1 base, with 11 bases between. This CDR3 region has 15 residues. The CDR3 is CASSITLDKNSDYTF. The CDR3 bases that were read are TGTGCCAGCAGTATAACCCTGGACAAAAACTCC.

This clone has only a few counts. The gene names here belong to mouse. The observed sequence ends 4 residues before the CDR3 terminus, with the missing tail filled in from the germline J gene. The V and J genes are TRBV5 and TRBJ2-5; D is perhaps TRBD2 (6 bases). This CDR3 region has 14 residues. CDR1 and CDR2 from the germline V gene are LGHNA and YNLKQL (reference sequence). The CDR3 sequence is CASSQEPGADTQYF. The covered CDR3 bases are TGTGCCAGCAGCCAAGAGCCTGGGGCAGAC.

Remarks on this clone: Any gene name here is a mouse gene name. The read ends 4 residues shy of where the CDR3 ends; the end is completed using the germline J gene. V usage is TRBV13-1 and J usage is TRBJ2-2; TRBD1 might be the D (6 bases). V was shortened by 4 bases and J by 2 bases, with 9 bases between the two germline ends. Germline CDR1 and CDR2: NSHNY and SYGAGN. The CDR3 loop spans 14 amino acids. CDR3 amino acids: CASSLTGNTGQLYF. The sequenced part of the CDR3 DNA is TGTGCCAGCAGTCTCACAGGGAACACCGGG.

Of note for this clone: Here the gene names and germline are mouse. The CDR3 is cut off 4 residues early in the read; its end comes from the germline J gene. Other DNA sequences in this sample translate to the same CDR3. V usage is TRBV1 and J usage is TRBJ2-7; 8 bases align to TRBD2. Germline loops: CDR1 NSQYPW, CDR2 LRSPGD (reference sequence). CDR3 length: 13 amino acids. The CDR3: CTCSATGGYEQYF. Incomplete CDR3 DNA: TGCACCTGCAGTGCAACTGGGGGTTAT. Using reference TRBV1 and TRBJ2-7 for the parts outside the CDR3, the full variable domain is VTLLEQNPRWRLVPRGQAVNLRCILKNSQYPWMSWYQQDLQKQLQWLFTLRSPGDKEVKSLPGADYLATRVTDTELRLQVANMSQGRTLYCTCSATGGYEQYFGPGTRLTVL.

This clone was counted a few times. Gene names and germline match the mouse. The DNA ends 4 residues before the CDR3 does, and the rest of the CDR3 is filled in from the germline J gene. The rearrangement links TRBV19 to TRBJ1-2, with 9 bases lining up with TRBD1. This CDR3 has 14 residues. Trimming at V came to 3 bases and at J to 1 base, leaving 1 base not matched to a gene. The germline gives CDR1 FNHDT, CDR2 SITEND (reference sequence). This chain's CDR3 is CASSKGQGNSDYTF. The part of the CDR3 DNA that was read is TGTGCCAGCAGTAAGGGACAGGGAAACTCC.